Presented here are 21 T cell receptor beta chains from one specimen sequenced in a study of blood T cell repertoires in COVID-19. Clones were read by immunoSEQ multiplex PCR, and TCRdb kept only the in-frame ones, dropping some. Counted here are approximately 100,000 clones, roughly four fifths occurring once; the ten biggest clones make up approximately 22%. The sample was peripheral blood. The receptors shown here come from a man aged 70-80 years with active or convalescent COVID-19.

This chain links TRBV7-6 with TRBJ1-2; the match to TRBD1 covers 7 bases. This CDR3 comprises 16 residues. J lost 3 bases, V lost 1 base, and 8 bases had no gene match. The germline V gene has CDR1 SGHVS and CDR2 FNYEAQ. CDR3 residues: CASSLGSHTGDYGYTF. The CDR3 DNA sequence: TGTGCCAGCAGCTTAGGCTCCCACACAGGGGACTATGGCTACACCTTC.

The chain joins TRBV3-1 (or the pseudogene TRBV3-2) to TRBJ1-1, with 10 nucleotides matching TRBD1. This CDR3 comprises 16 residues. Looked up from germline, CDR1 is LGHDT and CDR2 is YNNKEL (reference sequence). V lost 4 bases to trimming and J lost 2 bases; unmatched junction nucleotides: 7. The CDR3 nucleotides read TGTGCCAGCAGCCCCTGGACAGGGGGGGATAACACTGAAGCTTTCTTT. Encoded protein: CASSPWTGGDNTEAFF.

V and J are TRBV9 and TRBJ2-5; a weak D match, TRBD1 (5 bases). The CDR3 consists of 14 residues. V lost 4 bases to trimming and J lost 2 bases, with 12 bases between them. Germline CDR1 SGDLS, CDR2 YYNGEE. The chain's CDR3 is CASSTQASQETQYF. DNA for the CDR3: TGTGCCAGCAGCACACAGGCATCACAAGAGACCCAGTACTTC. Using reference TRBV9 and TRBJ2-5 for the parts outside the CDR3, the full variable domain is DSGVTQTPKHLITATGQRVTLRCSPRSGDLSVYWYQQSLDQGLQFLIQYYNGEERAKGNILERFSAQQFPDLHSELNLSSLELGDSALYFCASSTQASQETQYFGPGTRLLVL.

The chain combines TRBV28 with TRBJ2-1; TRBD2 agrees at 13 bases. This CDR3 contains 15 residues. CDR1 is MDHEN, CDR2 SYDVKM, per germline. The ends lost 3 bases at V and 7 bases at J; junction bases unmatched: 3. CDR3 sequence reads: CASSFTSGRGNEQFF. Written as DNA, the CDR3 is TGTGCCAGCAGTTTTACTAGCGGGAGGGGGAATGAGCAGTTCTTC.

The J gene is TRBJ2-4, the V gene TRBV4-1; D perhaps matches TRBD2 (5 bases). This CDR3 comprises 17 residues. V was clipped by 0 bases and J by 1 base, with 13 bases between them. Looked up from germline, CDR1 is MGHRA and CDR2 is YSYEKL. CDR3 DNA sequence: TGCGCCAGCAGCCAAGAGGGAGTTAAGGCGGCCAAAAACATTCAGTACTTC. Protein: CASSQEGVKAAKNIQYF.

The DNA for the CDR3 is TGTGCCAGCACTCCAATGACAGAGTGGAGTGAAGCTTTCTTT. Its protein is CASTPMTEWSEAFF. The chain uses TRBV28 and TRBJ1-1; D might be TRBD1 (5 bases). Germline V gives CDR1 MDHEN, CDR2 SYDVKM. The CDR3 extends over 14 amino acids. V lost 7 bases, J lost 7 bases, and 19 bases lay in between. Complete variable domain (other parts from reference TRBV28 and TRBJ1-1): DVKVTQSSRYLVKRTGEKVFLECVQDMDHENMFWYRQDPGLGLRLIYFSYDVKMKEKGDIPEGYSVSREKKERFSLILESASTNQTSMYLCASTPMTEWSEAFFGQGTRLTVV.

This sequence joins TRBV5-1 and TRBJ1-4, with 9 bases that match TRBD1. Germline loops: CDR1 SGHRS, CDR2 YFSETQ. The CDR3 loop spans 16 amino acids. Unmatched junction bases numbered 3, after V lost 0 bases and J lost 3 bases. In DNA, the CDR3 is TGCGCCAGCAGCTTGGATGGGGACAGGGCTAATGAAAAACTGTTTTTT. Amino acids: CASSLDGDRANEKLFF.

The rearrangement joins TRBV6-6 to TRBJ1-5; 9 nucleotides agree with TRBD1. From germline, CDR1 is MNHNY and CDR2 SVGAGI (reference sequence). There are 16 residues in the CDR3. Trimming took 3 bases from V and 5 from J; bases not matched to a gene: 8. CDR3: CASSYSQGAMHQPQHF. The CDR3 DNA reads TGTGCCAGCAGTTATTCACAGGGGGCCATGCATCAGCCCCAGCATTTT.

This clone was recorded at least ten times. The CDR3 coding sequence is TGTGCCAGCAGTGATTCTAGCGGGAGGGCGTCGTTCTTC. Protein: CASSDSSGRASFF. The rearrangement links TRBV6-1 to TRBJ2-1, with 12 positions matching TRBD2. The CDR3 extends over 13 amino acids. Germline CDR1 reads MNHNS; CDR2 reads SASEGT. Unmatched junction bases numbered 6, after V lost 3 bases and J lost 15 bases.

The chain uses TRBV21-1 and TRBJ2-7; TRBD1, the table's D call, was not compared with the DNA. TRBV21-1 constitutes a pseudogene. The CDR3 spans 13 residues. The CDR3 is CASSRDSPYEQYF. The DNA for the CDR3 is TGTGCCAGCAGCAGGGACAGCCCCTACGAGCAGTACTTC.

The V call is TRBV19, the J call TRBJ2-1; perhaps TRBD2 as D (5 bases). The CDR3 sequence is 15 residues long. The V and J ends lost 2 bases and 3 bases respectively, with 11 bases between them. Germline assignment: CDR1 LNHDA and CDR2 SQIVND (reference sequence). The CDR3 spells CASSIKGGSYNEQFF. CDR3 coding DNA: TGTGCCAGTAGTATAAAGGGTGGGAGCTACAATGAGCAGTTCTTC.

The chain is built from TRBV7-9 and TRBJ2-3, with 7 bases aligning to TRBD1. V lost 1 base, J lost 2 bases, and 3 bases stayed unmatched. There are 15 residues in the CDR3. Per the germline V gene, CDR1 is SEHNR and CDR2 is FQNEAQ (reference sequence). CDR3 coding DNA: TGTGCCAGCAGCTTAGGTGGGACAGTCACAGATACGCAGTATTTT. Translation gives CASSLGGTVTDTQYF. Together with reference TRBV7-9 and TRBJ2-3, the CDR3 gives the full variable domain: DTGVSQNPRHKITKRGQNVTFRCDPISEHNRLYWYRQTLGQGPEFLTYFQNEAQLEKSRLLSDRFSAERPKGSFSTLEIQRTEQGDSAMYLCASSLGGTVTDTQYFGPGTRLTVL.

The chain carries TRBV6-5 and TRBJ2-5; 10 bases are a match to TRBD1. The CDR3 runs to 14 residues. Germline CDR1 MNHEY, CDR2 SVGAGI. The J segment lost 5 bases and the V segment lost 6 bases, leaving 6 bases of the junction unmatched. CDR3 sequence: CASSLRTGGETQYF. The CDR3 nucleotides are TGTGCCAGCAGCCTCCGGACAGGGGGGGAGACCCAGTACTTC.

This chain connects TRBV19 to TRBJ2-7; D not certain. Trimming removed 6 bases from V and 5 bases from J, with 14 bases in between. The germline gives CDR1 LNHDA, CDR2 SQIVND (reference sequence). The CDR3 is 13 amino acids. In DNA, the CDR3 is TGTGCCAGTAGCCGGCGGTCAATGCACGAGCAGTACTTC. Protein: CASSRRSMHEQYF.

V and J are TRBV25-1 and TRBJ1-2; the D is unclear. Germline loops: CDR1 MGHDK, CDR2 SYGVNS. CDR3 length equals 15 residues. Trimming stripped 1 base from V and 2 bases from J, with 11 bases between. DNA for the CDR3: TGTGCCAGCAGTGAATGGGGAGGGTTAAACTATGGCTACACCTTC. Amino acids: CASSEWGGLNYGYTF.

V and J are TRBV2 and TRBJ1-5; D is possibly TRBD1 (5 bases). Per the germline V gene, CDR1 is SNHLY and CDR2 is FYNNEI. The CDR3 has 14 residues. The germline V and J ends were trimmed by 2 bases and 7 bases, with 12 bases remaining between them. The CDR3 DNA reads as TGTGCCAGCAGTGAAAACGGGGGGTCACAGCCCCAGCATTTT. Amino acid sequence: CASSENGGSQPQHF. Using reference TRBV2 and TRBJ1-5 for the parts outside the CDR3, the full variable domain is EPEVTQTPSHQVTQMGQEVILRCVPISNHLYFYWYRQILGQKVEFLVSFYNNEISEKSEIFDDQFSVERPDGSNFTLKIRSTKLEDSAMYFCASSENGGSQPQHFGDGTRLSIL.

This clone was seen a handful of times. The V gene is TRBV7-6, the J gene TRBJ2-2; D is unresolved. The CDR3 consists of 13 residues. V lost 5 bases and J lost 5, with 9 bases in between. From germline, CDR1 is SGHVS and CDR2 FNYEAQ. CDR3 protein: CASSHQATGELFF. In DNA, the CDR3 is TGTGCCAGCAGCCACCAGGCTACCGGGGAGCTGTTTTTT.

The rearrangement links TRBV5-1 to TRBJ1-1; possibly TRBD1 for D (6 bases). V lost 7 bases and J 4 bases, leaving 23 bases between the germline ends. The CDR3 is 16 amino acids. Germline-derived CDR1 and CDR2 are SGHRS and YFSETQ. In nucleotides, the CDR3 is TGCGCCAGCGCGGGCGTATCAACAGGGATCGTCACTGAAGCTTTCTTT. Translation: CASAGVSTGIVTEAFF.

V usage is TRBV18 and J usage is TRBJ2-2; the match to TRBD2 covers 7 bases. The CDR3 sequence is 14 residues long. V shed 8 bases and J 3 bases; nucleotides not matched to a gene: 6. Germline V gives CDR1 KGHSH, CDR2 LQKENI. The CDR3: CASRGLEDTGELFF. The DNA of the CDR3 is TGTGCCAGCCGAGGACTAGAGGACACCGGGGAGCTGTTTTTT.

The genes are TRBV5-6 and TRBJ2-2; 10 positions match TRBD2. This CDR3 region has 19 residues. Trimming at V came to 4 bases and at J to 5 bases, leaving 17 bases not matched to a gene. CDR1 is SGHDT, CDR2 YYEEEE, per germline. CDR3 sequence: CASSPKESGRALLTGELFF. In DNA form, the CDR3 reads TGTGCCAGCAGCCCCAAGGAGAGCGGGAGGGCCCTATTGACCGGGGAGCTGTTTTTT.

Remarks on this clone: A read error may account for a junction end that differs from germline. The chain combines TRBV5-1 with TRBJ1-2, with TRBD1 matching over 9 bases. Per the germline V gene, CDR1 is SGHRS and CDR2 is YFSETQ. There are 16 residues in the CDR3. The CDR3 DNA reads TGCGCCAGCAGCTTGGGGGACAGGGAGCCTCTCCAGGGCTGCACCTTC. Amino acid sequence: CASSLGDREPLQGCTF.